Presented here are 16 T cell receptor beta chains from one specimen sequenced in a study of T cells expressing NK-cell markers. TCRdb re-called the 5' RACE reads; one entry per CDR3 protein, DNA not given. The sample's table shows 350,000 to 450,000 distinct CDR3 sequences. The sequenced sample was blood T cells: a sorted CD56 or NKG2C T cell subset, CD4+ or CD8+ T cells, or bulk PBMC T cells (not recorded which). The receptor source for this set is a man aged 18-75 years in good health.

This chain joins TRBV23-1 and TRBJ2-7; TCRdb picks TRBD1, but there is no DNA to check that call. TRBV23-1 is annotated as an ORF whose role is uncertain. The CDR3 has 16 residues. The CDR3 protein is CASSQVLDRETYEQYF.

The chain carries TRBV10-3 and TRBJ2-3; TCRdb calls TRBD1, which cannot be checked without DNA. This CDR3 comprises 16 residues. Germline lookup yields CDR1 ENHRY and CDR2 SYGVKD. CDR3 loop: CAISESTGAVRDTQYF.

V usage is TRBV5-1 and J usage is TRBJ2-1; there is no DNA to check the TCRdb D call of TRBD2. Per germline, CDR1 SGHRS and CDR2 YFSETQ. This CDR3 contains 14 residues. The CDR3 reads CASRETSGNNEQFF.

This chain connects TRBV4-1 to TRBJ1-2. Germline CDR1 reads MGHRA; CDR2 reads YSYEKL. The CDR3 has 16 amino acids. The CDR3 loop is CASSPLGGASNYGYTF.

This rearrangement joins TRBV11-2 to TRBJ2-3. Germline-derived CDR1 and CDR2 are SGHAT and FQNNGV. The CDR3 spans 13 residues. This chain's CDR3 is CASSLGNTDTQYF. Supplemented by reference TRBV11-2 and TRBJ2-3, the full variable domain reads EAGVAQSPRYKIIEKRQSVAFWCNPISGHATLYWYQQILGQGPKLLIQFQNNGVVDDSQLPKDRFSAERLKGVDSTLKIQPAKLEDSAVYLCASSLGNTDTQYFGPGTRLTVL.

The rearrangement joins TRBV5-5 to TRBJ2-7; with no DNA, the TCRdb D assignment of TRBD1 cannot be verified. The CDR3 has 13 amino acids. Germline CDR1 reads SGHKS; CDR2 reads YYEKEE (reference sequence). CDR3: CASSPLLAYEQYF.

The chain is built from TRBV12-3 or TRBV12-4 and TRBJ2-1; TCRdb's assignment of TRBD2 cannot be checked, as there is no DNA. The CDR3 spans 16 residues. CDR3 amino acids: CASSTVAGGPRNEQFF.

This chain connects TRBV10-2 to TRBJ2-4; lacking DNA, the TRBD1 call made by TCRdb goes unchecked. This CDR3 has 13 amino acids. Germline loops: CDR1 WSHSY, CDR2 SAAADI. CDR3 sequence: CASSRQSKNIQYF.

This chain links TRBV11-2 with TRBJ2-1; TCRdb calls TRBD1, which cannot be checked without DNA. Germline CDR1 and CDR2: SGHAT and FQNNGV. The CDR3 is made up of 18 amino acids. CDR3: CASSFDRTGTSSYNEQFF.

The chain couples TRBV5-1 to TRBJ1-2. Germline values: CDR1 SGHRS, CDR2 YFSETQ. The CDR3 sequence is 12 residues long. CDR3 amino acids: CASSWDINGYTF.

This chain joins TRBV23-1 and TRBJ2-2; no DNA is available, so the TRBD1 call from TCRdb remains unchecked. TRBV23-1 is given ORF status, its function remaining uncertain. The CDR3 loop spans 15 amino acids. CDR3 protein: CASSHCPNPPGSCFF.

The chain employs TRBV7-2 and TRBJ2-5; absent DNA, TCRdb's TRBD2 call cannot be checked. Germline CDR1 reads SGHTA; CDR2 reads FQGNSA. CDR3 length equals 17 residues. CDR3 residues: CASSFSASGGAGETQYF.

The chain recombines TRBV12-3 or TRBV12-4 with TRBJ2-1; TCRdb gives TRBD2 as the D gene, but with no DNA this cannot be confirmed. This CDR3 contains 15 residues. CDR3 sequence reads: CASSLWGPAGGSQFF.

This chain uses TRBV5-1 with TRBJ2-1; TCRdb selects TRBD2, and the lack of DNA leaves this call unchecked. The CDR3 runs 15 residues. CDR1 is SGHRS and CDR2 is YFSETQ in the germline V gene. CDR3 residues: CASGDEGYPYNEQFF. The whole variable domain, remainder taken from reference TRBV5-1 and TRBJ2-1, is KAGVTQTPRYLIKTRGQQVTLSCSPISGHRSVSWYQQTPGQGLQFLFEYFSETQRNKGNFPGRFSGRQFSNSRSEMNVSTLELGDSALYLCASGDEGYPYNEQFFGPGTRLTVL.

This chain uses TRBV5-5 with TRBJ2-7; TCRdb returns TRBD2, unconfirmable since there is no DNA. The CDR3 is 15 residues long. Looked up from germline, CDR1 is SGHKS and CDR2 is YYEKEE (reference sequence). CDR3 region: CASSPSLTVTYEQYF. Full variable domain (rest looked up from reference TRBV5-5 and TRBJ2-7): DAGVTQSPTHLIKTRGQQVTLRCSPISGHKSVSWYQQVLGQGPQFIFQYYEKEERGRGNFPDRFSARQFPNYSSELNVNALLLGDSALYLCASSPSLTVTYEQYFGPGTRLTVT.

V and J are TRBV6-1 and TRBJ2-3. This CDR3 is 13 amino acids long. The germline V gene encodes CDR1 MNHNS and CDR2 SASEGT. The CDR3 region is CASSITRYDTQYF.